The 11 T cell receptor beta chains given below trace back to one sample, sequenced in a study of cytomegalovirus exposure and HLA in healthy donors (dated by TCRdb to about 2017). Library preparation employed the immunoSEQ multiplex PCR assay. TCRdb provides this immuneACCESS table in a form limited to in-frame rearrangements. Some clones are lacking; in checked studies, under half of them reflect an unresolved V gene, and why the rest are absent is not known. For this sample the table gives approximately 160,000 clones, of which roughly nine tenths were detected only once. In total, the top ten clones hold 3% to 3.5% of the sample. The sample consisted of PBMCs. The receptors were gathered from a woman between 18 and 29 years old in good health and CMV-seropositive.

The chain uses TRBV7-3 and TRBJ2-1; D not certain. Germline loops: CDR1 SGHTA, CDR2 FQGTGA. V was shortened by 5 bases and J by 0 bases, with 14 bases between the two germline ends. This CDR3 is 16 amino acids long. The DNA of the CDR3 is TGTGCCAGCAGCGCCCAAGCGTCCGCCTCCTACAATGAGCAGTTCTTC. It codes for CASSAQASASYNEQFF.

The rearrangement uses TRBV7-9 and TRBJ2-7; possibly TRBD1 for D (8 bases). The ends were cut back, 7 bases at V and 5 bases at J, with 18 bases in the middle. The CDR3 length is 14 residues. Germline CDR1 and CDR2: SEHNR and FQNEAQ (reference sequence). The CDR3 sequence is CASTDRGGPHEQYF. The CDR3 nucleotides read TGTGCCAGCACCGACAGGGGAGGGCCGCACGAGCAGTACTTC. The full variable domain, rest sourced from reference TRBV7-9 and TRBJ2-7, is DTGVSQNPRHKITKRGQNVTFRCDPISEHNRLYWYRQTLGQGPEFLTYFQNEAQLEKSRLLSDRFSAERPKGSFSTLEIQRTEQGDSAMYLCASTDRGGPHEQYFGPGTRLTVT.

The genes are TRBV4-2 and TRBJ2-5; 8 bases line up with TRBD1. The CDR3 has 16 residues. Per germline, CDR1 LGHNA and CDR2 YNFKEQ. The J segment lost 4 bases and the V segment lost 0 bases, leaving 7 bases of the junction unmatched. The CDR3 DNA reads TGTGCCAGCAGCCAAGATGGACAGGGAAGGAGAGAGACCCAGTACTTC. This codes for CASSQDGQGRRETQYF.

J is TRBJ2-5 and V is TRBV4-1, with 8 bases matching TRBD2. This CDR3 contains 13 residues. Germline assignment: CDR1 MGHRA and CDR2 YSYEKL. With V trimmed by 1 base and J by 11 bases, 6 bases remained unmatched. DNA of the CDR3: TGCGCCAGCAGCCAAGCGGGGGGGCGTTCTCAGTACTTC. Its protein product is CASSQAGGRSQYF.

This chain uses TRBV7-2 with TRBJ2-3; tentative D call: TRBD2 (6 bases). Germline-derived CDR1 and CDR2 are SGHTA and FQGNSA. This CDR3 is 14 amino acids long. V was shortened by 1 base and J by 4 bases, with 9 bases between the two germline ends. The CDR3 DNA reads as TGTGCCAGCAGCTTAGGGCGGGACGCAGATACGCAGTATTTT. It codes for CASSLGRDADTQYF. Complete variable domain (other parts from reference TRBV7-2 and TRBJ2-3): GAGVSQSPSNKVTEKGKDVELRCDPISGHTALYWYRQSLGQGLEFLIYFQGNSAPDKSGLPSDRFSAERTGGSVSTLTIQRTQQEDSAVYLCASSLGRDADTQYFGPGTRLTVL.

This clone was seen once. The chain joins TRBV4-1 to TRBJ2-5, with D tentatively TRBD2 (5 bases). Germline V lookup: CDR1 MGHRA, CDR2 YSYEKL. V shed 2 bases and J shed 4 bases, with 14 bases lying between them. The CDR3 runs to 15 residues. CDR3 protein: CASSQLLVTGETQYF. The CDR3 DNA follows: TGCGCCAGCAGCCAACTACTAGTTACCGGAGAGACCCAGTACTTC.

This chain uses TRBV6-5 with TRBJ2-1; 11 bases are shared with TRBD2. The CDR3 runs to 14 residues. Trimming cost V 8 bases and J 7 bases; bases outside gene matches: 7. Germline assignment: CDR1 MNHEY and CDR2 SVGAGI. The CDR3 here is CASGRASGRNEQFF. CDR3 bases: TGTGCCAGCGGAAGGGCTAGCGGGAGGAATGAGCAGTTCTTC.

This clone was seen a handful of times. This chain connects TRBV7-9 to TRBJ2-7; weak D call: TRBD2 (6 bases). V lost 1 base to trimming and J lost 6 bases, with 10 bases between them. The CDR3 is 13 residues long. Germline V gives CDR1 SEHNR, CDR2 FQNEAQ (reference sequence). The CDR3: CASSLDTSFEQYF. The DNA for the CDR3 is TGTGCCAGCAGCTTAGACACTAGCTTCGAGCAGTACTTC.

The chain links TRBV5-3 to TRBJ2-7, with 9 bases that match TRBD2. TRBV5-3 is reported as an ORF; its role is uncertain. V shed 1 base and J 0 bases; nucleotides not matched to a gene: 20. The CDR3 length is 21 residues. CDR3 DNA: TGTGCCAGAAGCTTGAATGGGTGTGTCAGGACTAGCGACATGTTCTCCTACGAGCAGTACTTC. Amino acid sequence: CARSLNGCVRTSDMFSYEQYF.

The rearrangement joins TRBV19 to TRBJ2-1; 8 bases are shared with TRBD2. The V and J ends lost 5 bases and 9 bases, in that order; junction bases with no gene match: 9. Germline V lookup: CDR1 LNHDA, CDR2 SQIVND (reference sequence). The CDR3 extends over 14 amino acids. CDR3 nucleotides: TGTGCCAGTAGTTTAAGCGGGAGCGCCGGTGAGCAGTTCTTC. The encoded protein is CASSLSGSAGEQFF.

V is TRBV5-4 and J is TRBJ1-1; perhaps TRBD1 as D (6 bases). The CDR3 length is 13 residues. Germline V gene data show CDR1 as SGHNT and CDR2 as YYREEE (reference sequence). Trimming removed 0 bases at V and 6 bases at J, with 9 bases between. The CDR3 DNA reads TGTGCCAGCAGCTTGGTCTCAGGGGCTGAAGCTTTCTTT. This encodes CASSLVSGAEAFF.